A single sample gave rise to the 25 T cell receptor beta chains below, sequenced in a study of OX40 agonist ivuxolimab in advanced cancers. Sequencing used immunoSEQ multiplex PCR; TCRdb keeps in-frame clones, though not all of them. Here the sample spans roughly 50,000 clones, 85% to 90% being singletons. The sample consisted of CD4+ or CD8+ T cells sorted from blood, taken in a trial of the OX40 agonist ivuxolimab. These receptors all come from an adult with an advanced solid tumor such as melanoma, head and neck, liver or kidney cancer.

The chain uses TRBV27 and TRBJ1-1, with TRBD1 as a possible D gene (5 bases). V gave up 6 bases and J gave up 0 bases, with 11 bases separating them. This CDR3 comprises 14 residues. Germline V gene lookup returns CDR1 MNHEY and CDR2 SMNVEV (reference sequence). The CDR3, as DNA: TGTGCCAGCAGAGACAGCGTCATGAACACTGAAGCTTTCTTT. Translating gives CASRDSVMNTEAFF.

The rearrangement uses TRBV4-1 and TRBJ1-5; maybe TRBD1 (5 bases). Germline V lookup: CDR1 MGHRA, CDR2 YSYEKL. This CDR3 has 15 amino acids. V gave up 1 base and J gave up 8 bases, with 15 bases separating them. The CDR3 sequence is CASSQGGRDGEPQHF. The CDR3 DNA follows: TGCGCCAGCAGCCAAGGTGGACGGGACGGGGAGCCCCAGCATTTT.

The gene calls are TRBV6-6 and TRBJ2-7, with 9 bases lining up with TRBD1. The CDR3 extends over 15 amino acids. Germline trimming cut 2 bases from V and 2 bases from J; bases unmatched to any gene: 4. The germline CDR1 and CDR2 sequences are MNHNY and SVGAGI (reference sequence). The CDR3, as DNA: TGTGCCAGCAGTTACGGGACAGGGATCACCTACGAGCAGTACTTC. Translation: CASSYGTGITYEQYF.

This clone was picked up one time. V usage is TRBV11-3 and J usage is TRBJ1-5; TRBD1 matches 9 bases. Germline lookup yields CDR1 SGHNT and CDR2 YENEEA. Trimming at V came to 2 bases and at J to 3 bases, leaving 14 bases not matched to a gene. The CDR3 totals 19 residues. The DNA of the CDR3 is TGTGCCAGCAGCTTAAGACAGGGGGGAAAGAGGTTCTTCAATCAGCCCCAGCATTTT. This gives the protein CASSLRQGGKRFFNQPQHF.

The chain uses TRBV27 and TRBJ2-7, with D tentatively TRBD1 (6 bases). Trimming left V 0 bases short and J 2 bases short, with 8 bases between. The CDR3 contains 14 residues. CDR1 and CDR2 (germline): MNHEY, SMNVEV (reference sequence). The chain's CDR3 is CASSLSTGTYEQYF. The CDR3 DNA is TGTGCCAGCAGTTTATCGACAGGAACCTACGAGCAGTACTTC.

The chain couples TRBV28 to TRBJ1-2, with D possibly being TRBD1 (5 bases). Germline lookup yields CDR1 MDHEN and CDR2 SYDVKM. V lost 5 bases, J lost 3 bases, and 13 bases lay in between. The CDR3 runs to 14 residues. CDR3 nucleotide sequence: TGTGCCAGCAGTCCCCAGACAGCCTACTATGGCTACACCTTC. As protein: CASSPQTAYYGYTF.

This clone was seen only a few times. V and J are TRBV19 and TRBJ1-5; no clear D. The V gene lost 1 base and the J gene lost 4 bases, with 11 bases spanning the gap. Per germline, CDR1 LNHDA and CDR2 SQIVND (reference sequence). This CDR3 has 15 amino acids. As DNA, the CDR3 is TGTGCCAGTAGTATAGCGGCAAGGGCTAATCAGCCCCAGCATTTT. Residues: CASSIAARANQPQHF.

V usage is TRBV27 and J usage is TRBJ2-3; 12 nucleotides agree with TRBD2. The V gene's germline CDR1 is MNHEY and CDR2 SMNVEV (reference sequence). This CDR3 has 14 amino acids. V was pared by 2 bases and J by 6 bases, with 0 bases of the junction left unmatched. The chain's CDR3 is CASSLGTSGDTQYF. For the CDR3, the DNA is TGTGCCAGCAGTTTAGGGACTAGCGGGGATACGCAGTATTTT.

DNA of the CDR3: TGTGCCAGCAGCTTAAAGGCGACAGGGAACCAGCCCCAGCATTTT. It specifies CASSLKATGNQPQHF. The V and J genes are TRBV13 and TRBJ1-5; 7 bases are shared with TRBD1. The CDR3 is 15 residues long. Germline V gives CDR1 PRHDT, CDR2 FYEKMQ (reference sequence). V gave up 2 bases and J gave up 7 bases; unmatched junction bases: 8. Based on the CDR3 plus reference TRBV13 and TRBJ1-5, the full variable domain is AAGVIQSPRHLIKEKRETATLKCYPIPRHDTVYWYQQGPGQDPQFLISFYEKMQSDKGSIPDRFSAQQFSDYHSELNMSSLELGDSALYFCASSLKATGNQPQHFGDGTRLSIL.

V is TRBV6-5 and J is TRBJ1-1; D gene uncertain. Between the trimmed V and J ends, which lost 2 bases and 5 bases, there was a span of 15 bases. Germline CDR1 reads MNHEY; CDR2 reads SVGAGI. This CDR3 has 15 amino acids. In nucleotides, the CDR3 is TGTGCCAGCAGTTACCATACGGCAGGCGGGACTGAAGCTTTCTTT. As protein: CASSYHTAGGTEAFF.

The genes are TRBV19 and TRBJ2-1; TRBD1 or TRBD2 may be the D gene (5 bases each). Germline values: CDR1 LNHDA, CDR2 SQIVND (reference sequence). This CDR3 comprises 11 residues. The V gene lost 7 bases and the J gene lost 7 bases, with 8 bases spanning the gap. CDR3 in DNA: TGTGCCAGTACATGGGGGAATGAGCAGTTCTTC. Encoded protein: CASTWGNEQFF. The full variable domain, rest sourced from reference TRBV19 and TRBJ2-1, is DGGITQSPKYLFRKEGQNVTLSCEQNLNHDAMYWYRQDPGQGLRLIYYSQIVNDFQKGDIAEGYSVSREKKESFPLTVTSAQKNPTAFYLCASTWGNEQFFGPGTRLTVL.

This clone was detected once. V gene TRBV19 combines with J gene TRBJ2-7; a weak D match, TRBD2 (5 bases). CDR1 is LNHDA, CDR2 SQIVND, per germline (reference sequence). The V gene lost 5 bases and the J gene lost 3 bases, with 14 bases spanning the gap. This CDR3 region has 14 residues. The CDR3 spells CASSLGLLHYEQYF. The CDR3 DNA sequence: TGTGCCAGTAGTCTAGGACTGCTCCACTACGAGCAGTACTTC. The complete variable domain, with remaining parts taken from reference TRBV19 and TRBJ2-7, reads DGGITQSPKYLFRKEGQNVTLSCEQNLNHDAMYWYRQDPGQGLRLIYYSQIVNDFQKGDIAEGYSVSREKKESFPLTVTSAQKNPTAFYLCASSLGLLHYEQYFGPGTRLTVT.

The chain recombines TRBV9 with TRBJ2-7; 8 nucleotides agree with TRBD2. Germline lookup yields CDR1 SGDLS and CDR2 YYNGEE. The CDR3 runs to 14 residues. V lost 0 bases and J lost 2; bases outside the gene matches: 1. As DNA, the CDR3 is TGTGCCAGCAGCGTAGGAGCGGGAGCCTACGAGCAGTACTTC. This sequence encodes CASSVGAGAYEQYF.

The CDR3 loop reads CASSPGTAPGSDTQYF. The DNA of the CDR3 is TGTGCCAGCAGCCCGGGGACAGCCCCTGGGTCAGATACGCAGTATTTT. J is TRBJ2-3 and V is TRBV7-3; TRBD1 matches 7 bases. The CDR3 spans 16 residues. Germline V gene sequence: CDR1 SGHTA, CDR2 FQGTGA. The trim removed 5 bases at V and 4 bases at J, leaving 12 bases unmatched.

The V gene is TRBV7-8, the J gene TRBJ2-5; D unclear. V shed 1 base and J shed 3 bases, with 15 bases lying between them. The CDR3 is made up of 16 amino acids. Per germline, CDR1 SGHVS and CDR2 FQNEAQ. CDR3 bases: TGTGCCAGCAGCTTAGAGAAGGATATTAGAGAAGAGACCCAGTACTTC. It codes for CASSLEKDIREETQYF.

CDR3 residues: CASSLGGEQFF. The CDR3 coding sequence is TGCGCCAGCAGCTTGGGCGGTGAGCAGTTCTTC. The chain uses TRBV5-1 and TRBJ2-1; D uncertain. This CDR3 region has 11 residues. The germline V and J ends were trimmed by 0 bases and 9 bases, with 4 bases remaining between them. Per germline, CDR1 SGHRS and CDR2 YFSETQ. The full variable domain, its missing parts supplied by reference TRBV5-1 and TRBJ2-1, is KAGVTQTPRYLIKTRGQQVTLSCSPISGHRSVSWYQQTPGQGLQFLFEYFSETQRNKGNFPGRFSGRQFSNSRSEMNVSTLELGDSALYLCASSLGGEQFFGPGTRLTVL.

The rearrangement uses TRBV19 and TRBJ2-2; TRBD1 is a possible D gene (5 bases). Germline-derived CDR1 and CDR2 are LNHDA and SQIVND (reference sequence). Trimming took 5 bases from V and 2 from J, leaving 15 bases between them. The CDR3 length is 16 residues. As DNA, the CDR3 is TGTGCCAGTAGTTGGTACGAGACAGCAAACACCGGGGAGCTGTTTTTT. Translation gives CASSWYETANTGELFF.

J is TRBJ2-1 and V is TRBV4-1; D not resolved. The CDR3 has 13 residues. CDR1 and CDR2 (germline): MGHRA, YSYEKL. Trimming removed 0 bases at V and 15 bases at J, with 15 bases between. CDR3 nucleotides: TGCGCCAGCAGCCAAGATGTGGAGTATCTGTTGTTCTTC. This translates into CASSQDVEYLLFF.

The genes are TRBV5-6 and TRBJ1-1; TRBD1 matches at 9 bases. This CDR3 is built from 12 residues. Trimming took 7 bases from V and 9 from J; bases not matched to a gene: 7. CDR1 SGHDT and CDR2 YYEEEE come from the germline V gene. The DNA of the CDR3 is TGTGCCAGCGTATCGGGACAGGGTAAAGCTTTCTTT. Translation: CASVSGQGKAFF.

This sequence joins TRBV6-5 and TRBJ2-3; 9 bases match TRBD2. The CDR3 is 15 amino acids. V gave up 4 bases and J gave up 6 bases; unmatched junction bases: 8. From germline, CDR1 is MNHEY and CDR2 SVGAGI. CDR3 bases: TGTGCCAGCAGTTTTTTAGCGGGGGTCTGGGATACGCAGTATTTT. Its protein product is CASSFLAGVWDTQYF.

This CDR3 is CASSLDSYPYNEQFF. CDR3 nucleotide sequence: TGTGCCAGCAGTTTGGACAGCTACCCCTACAATGAGCAGTTCTTC. The rearrangement joins TRBV27 to TRBJ2-1, with D maybe TRBD1 (6 bases). V gave up 3 bases and J gave up 2 bases, with 11 bases separating them. Germline CDR1 MNHEY, CDR2 SMNVEV (reference sequence). The CDR3 extends over 15 amino acids.

This chain uses TRBV7-2 with TRBJ2-7; 7 nucleotides agree with TRBD1. The CDR3 is 13 amino acids. V dropped 3 bases and J dropped 3; count of bases not matched to a gene: 2. In germline, CDR1 is SGHTA, CDR2 FQGNSA. CDR3 nucleotides: TGTGCCAGCAGCTTCGACAGGGACTACGAGCAGTACTTC. Its translation is CASSFDRDYEQYF.

This clone was detected only a few times. The chain is built from TRBV14 and TRBJ2-7, with D hard to call. The CDR3 totals 13 residues. Germline V gene data show CDR1 as SGHDN and CDR2 as FVKESK. The V and J ends lost 1 base and 2 bases respectively, with 6 bases between them. Here the CDR3 reads CASSQGGAYEQYF. DNA for the CDR3: TGTGCCAGCAGCCAAGGGGGTGCCTACGAGCAGTACTTC.

The chain employs TRBV27 and TRBJ2-3; tentative D call: TRBD2 (6 bases). Trimming cost V 8 bases and J 6 bases, with 12 bases left between them. Looked up from germline, CDR1 is MNHEY and CDR2 is SMNVEV (reference sequence). The CDR3 has 12 amino acids. CDR3 DNA sequence: TGTGCCAGCGGGGCGGGGTGGGATACGCAGTATTTT. This codes for CASGAGWDTQYF.

Concerning this clone itself: The same CDR3 is also encoded by other DNA sequences in this sample. The rearrangement joins TRBV5-1 to TRBJ1-5; D remains unclear. Trimming stripped 0 bases from V and 0 bases from J, with 7 bases between. CDR3 length equals 15 residues. Germline CDR1 SGHRS, CDR2 YFSETQ. CDR3 protein: CASSLEGNSNQPQHF. DNA of the CDR3: TGCGCCAGCAGCTTGGAGGGAAATAGCAATCAGCCCCAGCATTTT.